Included here is one T cell receptor (beta chain) sequence, with context. This sample was included in a study of blood T cell repertoires in COVID-19. The wider study: Donors in the United States, Italy and Spain gave samples during acute or convalescent COVID-19. PBMCs, B-cell-depleted T cells, or T cells were the source of the cDNA or gDNA that made up the material.

V dropped 0 bases and J dropped 6 bases, with 14 bases sitting between them. Germline V CDR1 and CDR2: MNHNS, SASEGT. CDR3 length: 15 residues. In the study's own analysis: From reference gene primer amplification, estimates of nucleated cell counts were derived. Sequenced by immunoSEQ multiplex PCR; TCRdb stores in-frame clones only, minus some. V, J and clone size reflect that table, while D and trimming were determined from the DNA. The sample holds hundreds of thousands of clones, around 80% seen once. The TCR comes from a man older than 75 with acute or convalescent COVID-19. Sequenced sample: peripheral blood. The chain employs TRBV6-1 and TRBJ1-2; maybe TRBD1 (6 bases). The CDR3 DNA reads TGTGCCAGCAGTGAAGCGCAGGGGCGCCTGGATGGCTACACCTTC. The encoded protein is CASSEAQGRLDGYTF.